A single sample gave rise to the 16 T cell receptor beta chains below, sequenced in a study of blood T cell repertoires in COVID-19 (dated by TCRdb to the early 2020s). Library preparation was by the immunoSEQ multiplex PCR assay. Drawn from immuneACCESS, this table holds only the in-frame rearrangements with V and J called that TCRdb kept. Clones are partly lost; checked studies trace under half to an unresolved V gene and leave the rest unexplained. This sample lists about 89,000 clones; around 88% were detected once. The ten most abundant clones make up about 0.51% of the sample. Sequencing was performed on peripheral blood. These receptor sequences come from a man aged 60-69 years with acute or convalescent COVID-19.

The V call is TRBV6-5, the J call TRBJ2-5; TRBD1 agrees at 7 bases. CDR1 is MNHEY, CDR2 SVGAGI, per germline. This CDR3 has 15 amino acids. With V trimmed by 6 bases and J by 4 bases, 11 bases remained unmatched. CDR3: CASRAPKTGPETQYF. For the CDR3, the DNA is TGTGCCAGCAGGGCCCCAAAGACAGGGCCAGAGACCCAGTACTTC.

The CDR3 sequence: CASSLEELAGAVNTQYF. The CDR3 region has the DNA TGCGCCAGCAGCTTGGAAGAACTGGCGGGGGCAGTAAATACGCAGTATTTT. The rearrangement links TRBV5-1 to TRBJ2-3; TRBD2 might be the D (7 bases). There are 17 residues in the CDR3. The germline V gene encodes CDR1 SGHRS and CDR2 YFSETQ. Trimming removed 0 bases from V and 7 bases from J, with 21 bases in between.

V gene TRBV5-1 combines with J gene TRBJ1-2; a weak D match, TRBD1 (6 bases). Germline CDR1 SGHRS, CDR2 YFSETQ. V was clipped by 5 bases and J by 0 bases, with 14 bases between them. CDR3 length: 15 residues. CDR3 sequence (DNA): TGCGCCAGCAGTTTGTATGGACAGACTAACTATGGCTACACCTTC. Its protein is CASSLYGQTNYGYTF.

This clone was counted a single time. The chain combines TRBV11-2 with TRBJ2-5; 9 nucleotides align to TRBD2. The germline gives CDR1 SGHAT, CDR2 FQNNGV. V lost 2 bases and J lost 2; bases outside the gene matches: 6. This CDR3 spans 16 amino acids. The CDR3 region is CASSLNSGRLQETQYF. The CDR3 nucleotides read TGTGCCAGCAGCTTAAACAGCGGGAGGCTACAAGAGACCCAGTACTTC.

The genes are TRBV19 and TRBJ2-3, with 7 bases identical to TRBD2. CDR1 LNHDA and CDR2 SQIVND come from the germline V gene (reference sequence). The V gene end was trimmed by 10 bases and the J gene end by 5 bases; junction bases not matched to a gene: 12. The CDR3 runs 14 residues. CDR3 loop: CATQRGGLGDTQYF. The CDR3 DNA sequence: TGTGCCACCCAGAGGGGAGGGCTGGGAGATACGCAGTATTTT.

The chain recombines TRBV5-1 with TRBJ2-2; maybe TRBD1 (5 bases). Germline loops: CDR1 SGHRS, CDR2 YFSETQ. The CDR3 totals 14 residues. Trimming took off 5 bases at V and 4 bases at J, with 12 bases between the two ends. The CDR3 sequence is CASSLTVGTGELFF. The CDR3 DNA reads as TGCGCCAGCAGTCTGACAGTGGGCACCGGGGAGCTGTTTTTT.

This clone was observed a few times. The chain is built from TRBV5-4 and TRBJ1-3; D remains ambiguous. V lost 2 bases and J 3 bases, leaving 3 bases between the germline ends. The CDR3 length is 12 residues. In germline, CDR1 is SGHNT, CDR2 YYREEE (reference sequence). The CDR3 sequence is CASSFGGNTIYF. The CDR3 DNA reads TGTGCCAGCAGCTTCGGTGGAAACACCATATATTTT.

This clone was counted once. This same CDR3 is encoded by further DNA sequences in the sample. The J gene is TRBJ2-5, the V gene TRBV5-1; tentatively, D is TRBD2 (5 bases). The CDR3 totals 14 residues. V lost 0 bases and J 1 base, leaving 7 bases between the germline ends. In germline, CDR1 is SGHRS, CDR2 YFSETQ. CDR3 nucleotide sequence: TGCGCCAGCAGCTTGGTGAGCGGCCAAGAGACCCAGTACTTC. Residues: CASSLVSGQETQYF.

This sequence joins TRBV5-4 and TRBJ2-1, with 7 bases identical to TRBD2. The ends lost 0 bases at V and 8 bases at J; junction bases unmatched: 8. Germline CDR1 SGHNT, CDR2 YYREEE (reference sequence). This CDR3 contains 15 residues. CDR3 sequence reads: CASSLVGTTLDEQFF. The CDR3 region has the DNA TGTGCCAGCAGCTTGGTGGGGACTACCCTCGATGAGCAGTTCTTC.

The gene calls are TRBV7-9 and TRBJ2-1; 13 bases map to TRBD2. Germline V CDR1 and CDR2: SEHNR, FQNEAQ (reference sequence). CDR3 length: 16 residues. V shed 4 bases and J 5 bases; nucleotides not matched to a gene: 5. The CDR3 spells CASSSTSGGADNEQFF. As DNA, the CDR3 is TGTGCCAGCAGCTCAACTAGCGGGGGGGCCGACAATGAGCAGTTCTTC.

There are a few counts of this clone. This chain links TRBV4-2 with TRBJ1-2; D possibly corresponds to TRBD1 (5 bases). This CDR3 has 15 residues. Germline V gene data show CDR1 as LGHNA and CDR2 as YNFKEQ. Trimming took off 0 bases at V and 8 bases at J, with 16 bases between the two ends. The CDR3 DNA reads as TGTGCCAGCAGCCAAGAATCGGGACTCATAAGGGGCTACACCTTC. It codes for CASSQESGLIRGYTF.

The V gene is TRBV11-3, the J gene TRBJ2-3; D might be TRBD1 (8 bases). Deletions cut 5 bases from V and 4 bases from J, with 13 bases between. From germline, CDR1 is SGHNT and CDR2 YENEEA. The CDR3 spans 14 residues. CDR3: CASSATGGADTQYF. In nucleotides, the CDR3 is TGTGCCAGCAGCGCCACAGGGGGGGCAGATACGCAGTATTTT.

The chain links TRBV11-2 to TRBJ2-7, with 8 bases identical to TRBD1. J lost 0 bases, V lost 5 bases, and 6 bases had no gene match. CDR1 and CDR2 (germline): SGHAT, FQNNGV. This CDR3 contains 15 residues. The CDR3 region has the DNA TGTGCCAGCAGCCCATCCGGGACAGGCTCCTACGAGCAGTACTTC. Amino acid sequence: CASSPSGTGSYEQYF. The whole variable domain, filled in from reference TRBV11-2 and TRBJ2-7, reads EAGVAQSPRYKIIEKRQSVAFWCNPISGHATLYWYQQILGQGPKLLIQFQNNGVVDDSQLPKDRFSAERLKGVDSTLKIQPAKLEDSAVYLCASSPSGTGSYEQYFGPGTRLTVT.

The chain carries TRBV29-1 and TRBJ2-7; 8 positions match TRBD2. This CDR3 contains 14 residues. Germline CDR1 and CDR2: SQVTM and ANQGSEA. After removal of 6 bases from V and 4 bases from J, the junction contained 11 bases not matched to a gene. The CDR3 is CSVAPGGVGYEQYF. CDR3 bases: TGCAGCGTCGCCCCGGGAGGGGTCGGGTACGAGCAGTACTTC.

The chain recombines TRBV10-1 with TRBJ2-3; 9 bases map to TRBD1. The CDR3 loop spans 15 amino acids. In germline, CDR1 is WNHNN, CDR2 SYGVQD (reference sequence). Trimming removed 0 bases from V and 6 bases from J; junction bases left unmatched: 4. In DNA form, the CDR3 reads TGCGCCAGCAGTGAGTCGAGGACAGGGGACGATACGCAGTATTTT. Protein sequence: CASSESRTGDDTQYF.

The chain joins TRBV7-3 to TRBJ2-2; maybe TRBD2 (6 bases). Germline V gene data show CDR1 as SGHTA and CDR2 as FQGTGA. Trimming cost V 5 bases and J 6 bases, with 10 bases left between them. The CDR3 loop spans 13 amino acids. The CDR3 coding sequence is TGTGCCAGCAGCGCCATAGCGGCCGGGGAGCTGTTTTTT. Residues: CASSAIAAGELFF.